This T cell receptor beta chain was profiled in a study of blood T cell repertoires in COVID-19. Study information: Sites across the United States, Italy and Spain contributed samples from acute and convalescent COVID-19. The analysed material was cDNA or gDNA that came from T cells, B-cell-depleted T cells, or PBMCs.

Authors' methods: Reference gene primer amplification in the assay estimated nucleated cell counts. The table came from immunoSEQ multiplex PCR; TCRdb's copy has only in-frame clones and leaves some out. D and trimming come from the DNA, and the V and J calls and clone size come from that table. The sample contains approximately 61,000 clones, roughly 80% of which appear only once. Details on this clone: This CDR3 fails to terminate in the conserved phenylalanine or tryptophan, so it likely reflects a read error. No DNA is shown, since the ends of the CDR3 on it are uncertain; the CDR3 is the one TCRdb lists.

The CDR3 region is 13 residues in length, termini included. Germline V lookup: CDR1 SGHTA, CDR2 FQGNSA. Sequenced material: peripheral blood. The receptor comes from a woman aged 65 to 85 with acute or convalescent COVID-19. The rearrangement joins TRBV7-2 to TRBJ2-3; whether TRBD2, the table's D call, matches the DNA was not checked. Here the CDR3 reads CASSLGAELAGVI.